The 5 T cell receptor beta chains reported below all come from one sample, sequenced in a study of blood T cell repertoires in COVID-19. Data came from immunoSEQ multiplex PCR; TCRdb stores just in-frame clones and leaves some out. The data contain some 180,000 clones, roughly 82% of them singletons. Specimen: PBMCs or T cells enriched from blood (not recorded which). These receptors were obtained from a woman aged 55-70 years with acute COVID-19.

This rearrangement joins TRBV2 to TRBJ2-2; 10 bases match TRBD1. V dropped 4 bases and J dropped 7; count of bases not matched to a gene: 3. Germline assignment: CDR1 SNHLY and CDR2 FYNNEI. This CDR3 has 14 residues. DNA of the CDR3: TGTGCCAGCAGTGGACAGGGGGCTGGCGGGGAGCTGTTTTTT. Translating it yields CASSGQGAGGELFF.

This clone was counted a few times. V gene TRBV4-1 combines with J gene TRBJ1-3, with unresolved D. Per germline, CDR1 MGHRA and CDR2 YSYEKL. V dropped 3 bases and J dropped 7 bases, with 16 bases sitting between them. The length of the CDR3 is 15 residues. CDR3 nucleotides: TGCGCCAGCAGCCAGATAATAAGGAAGGAGAACACCATATATTTT. This gives the protein CASSQIIRKENTIYF.

The chain uses TRBV19 and TRBJ1-5, with TRBD1 matching over 8 bases. V lost 6 bases and J lost 8; bases outside the gene matches: 9. Germline lookup yields CDR1 LNHDA and CDR2 SQIVND (reference sequence). The CDR3 is made up of 14 amino acids. The CDR3 nucleotides read TGTGCCAGTAGGGGAGGACAGGGTTTCGAGCCCCAGCATTTT. It specifies CASRGGQGFEPQHF.

This chain connects TRBV30 to TRBJ1-2, with D maybe TRBD1 (5 bases). Germline CDR1 GTSNPN, CDR2 SVGIG (reference sequence). The CDR3 contains 12 residues. The germline V and J ends were trimmed by 7 bases and 7 bases, with 16 bases remaining between them. The CDR3 spells CALLPQAPGYTF. The DNA of the CDR3 is TGTGCCTTACTCCCACAGGCCCCTGGCTACACCTTC.

The CDR3 DNA is TGTGCCAGCACAGAGGTCCAGGGGCGAGGATTTGACACCGGGGAGCTGTTTTTT. Residues: CASTEVQGRGFDTGELFF. The J gene is TRBJ2-2, the V gene TRBV5-6, with D perhaps TRBD1 (6 bases). Germline lookup yields CDR1 SGHDT and CDR2 YYEEEE. Trimming removed 6 bases at V and 3 bases at J, with 24 bases between. The CDR3 is made up of 18 amino acids.